This T cell receptor (beta chain) came from a study of CD8+ T cells in alopecia areata. The authors extracted RNA and reverse transcribed it into cDNA as the sequencing template. This table comes from immunoSEQ multiplex PCR, and its TCRdb copy is limited to in-frame clones, with some not included. This table holds roughly 140,000 clones, 51% found once. This clone was found many times. The CDR3 length is 14 residues. Trimming removed 10 bases from V and 3 bases from J; junction bases left unmatched: 8. Looked up from germline, CDR1 is SNHLY and CDR2 is FYNNEI. The V gene is TRBV2, the J gene TRBJ2-2; 7 bases are a match to TRBD1. The sequence was obtained from a human donor with alopecia areata. The input for sequencing was CD4+ T cells sorted from blood, taken at week 0. The CDR3 nucleotides are TGTGCCATAACTCCGGGACAGTACACCGGGGAGCTGTTTTTT. Its protein product is CAITPGQYTGELFF.